These T cell receptor beta chains were read from a single sample in a study of Graves' ophthalmopathy and Graves' hyperthyroidism. TCRdb re-called the multiplex PCR reads with MiXCR, one entry per CDR3 protein. In the table there are 240,000 or so distinct CDR3 sequences, approximately 42% of which are singletons. Source material: peripheral blood. These receptors were obtained from an adult man with Graves' ophthalmopathy. The conserved cysteine and the conserved F or W are not part of the CDR3 here. Size tells how often a clone was seen (once, few, many) or the class of an expanded clone, and some rows leave it out.

V: TRBV7-6
size: NA
CDR3: ASSRPGWGHEQY

V: TRBV7-2
size: once
CDR3: ASSLRWPSGELF

V: TRBV12-3/TRBV12-4
size: few
CDR3: ASSLQSSNTEAF

V: TRBV10-3
size: NA
CDR3: AISEEGDRVPWSYEQY

V: TRBV7-2
size: NA
CDR3: ASSPNRADYEQY

V: TRBV15
size: NA
CDR3: ATSRPGQGYPNEKLF

V: TRBV2
size: many
CDR3: ASSARQGLPYGYT

V: TRBV10-2
size: NA
CDR3: ASSESGLAGDTGELF

V: TRBV7-9
size: NA
CDR3: ASSFGTSGKQY

V: TRBV7-6
size: NA
CDR3: ASSHYRDGSGNSETQY

V: TRBV19
size: few
CDR3: ATLRGSSGANVLT

V: TRBV20-1
size: few
CDR3: SASGSGTDTDTQY

V: TRBV11-2
size: NA
CDR3: ASSLDPQVQY

V: TRBV7-9
size: many
CDR3: ASSSQGLEQY

V: TRBV10-3
size: few
CDR3: ASSPGHNTGELF

V: TRBV5-1
size: NA
CDR3: ASSLGTQGRGTGELF

V: TRBV29-1
size: NA
CDR3: SVRRDSIIQY

V: TRBV19
size: NA
CDR3: ASSPQAGGGETQY

V: TRBV6-5
size: NA
CDR3: ASSYLGLGAEAF

V: TRBV7-2
size: once
CDR3: ASSLGLAGSNSPLH

V: TRBV29-1
size: NA
CDR3: SDLQGGYGYT

V: TRBV5-5
size: NA
CDR3: ASSLRGGSNEKLF

V: TRBV10-3
size: NA
CDR3: ASSSSDREAF

V: TRBV20-1
size: NA
CDR3: SARRGHMNTEAF

V: TRBV10-3
size: few
CDR3: AISESPDAVGELF

V: TRBV7-9
size: few
CDR3: ASSSEGHEQY

V: TRBV12-3/TRBV12-4
size: NA
CDR3: ASRPRGEGTGELF

V: TRBV7-9
size: many
CDR3: ASSRDTVDYGYT

V: TRBV19
size: many
CDR3: ASSLSINSPLH

V: TRBV28
size: NA
CDR3: ASSFQGPRNTIY

V: TRBV6-2/TRBV6-3
size: NA
CDR3: ASTPGGDYGYT